Below, 30 T cell receptor beta chains from the same sample are listed, as sequenced in a study of blood T cell repertoires in COVID-19. Some clones are missing from TCRdb's copy, which holds only in-frame ones; the method was immunoSEQ multiplex PCR. The table shows about 41,000 clones, with approximately 87% occurring only once. The sample consisted of peripheral blood. These receptors were taken from a man aged 35 to 55 with COVID-19, enrolled during active disease.

The chain couples TRBV2 to TRBJ2-3, with a weak D call TRBD2 (5 bases). CDR1 and CDR2 (germline): SNHLY, FYNNEI. This CDR3 spans 14 amino acids. V lost 6 bases and J 2 bases, leaving 12 bases between the germline ends. CDR3 in DNA: TGTGCCAGCAGAGAGGACGGACTCACAGATACGCAGTATTTT. It yields the protein CASREDGLTDTQYF. The entire variable domain, with the rest obtained from reference TRBV2 and TRBJ2-3, is as follows: EPEVTQTPSHQVTQMGQEVILRCVPISNHLYFYWYRQILGQKVEFLVSFYNNEISEKSEIFDDQFSVERPDGSNFTLKIRSTKLEDSAMYFCASREDGLTDTQYFGPGTRLTVL.

The chain is built from TRBV6-5 and TRBJ1-5; 9 bases are shared with TRBD1. V lost 6 bases to trimming and J lost 5 bases; unmatched junction nucleotides: 2. The length of the CDR3 is 13 residues. Germline CDR1 MNHEY, CDR2 SVGAGI. CDR3: CASSWTGDQPQHF. Here the CDR3 DNA reads TGTGCCAGCAGCTGGACAGGGGATCAGCCCCAGCATTTT.

The chain uses TRBV28 and TRBJ2-7, with 9 bases matching TRBD1. The V and J ends lost 7 bases and 5 bases, in that order; junction bases with no gene match: 6. CDR1 MDHEN and CDR2 SYDVKM come from the germline V gene. The CDR3 has 13 amino acids. The CDR3 sequence is CASIGDRANEQYF. For the CDR3, the DNA is TGTGCCAGCATAGGGGACAGGGCAAACGAGCAGTACTTC.

The chain is built from TRBV18 and TRBJ2-1; the match to TRBD2 covers 10 bases. The CDR3 runs to 16 residues. The junction had 11 bases not matched to a gene; V was cut back by 2 bases and J by 10 bases. Germline V gene data show CDR1 as KGHSH and CDR2 as LQKENI. As DNA, the CDR3 is TGTGCCAGCTCACCAAGAGCGGGAGGGCCGGGGGGAGAGCAGTTCTTC. This translates into CASSPRAGGPGGEQFF.

The gene calls are TRBV7-3 and TRBJ1-5; D remains ambiguous. Per the germline V gene, CDR1 is SGHTA and CDR2 is FQGTGA. Trimming stripped 10 bases from V and 6 bases from J, with 10 bases between. This CDR3 is 11 amino acids long. CDR3 in DNA: TGTGCCACCACCCCAGTTCAGCCCCAGCATTTT. Its protein is CATTPVQPQHF. The whole variable domain, remainder taken from reference TRBV7-3 and TRBJ1-5, is GAGVSQTPSNKVTEKGKYVELRCDPISGHTALYWYRQSLGQGPEFLIYFQGTGAADDSGLPNDRFFAVRPEGSVSTLKIQRTERGDSAVYLCATTPVQPQHFGDGTRLSIL.

The CDR3 bases are TGCGCCAGCAGCTTGACGGGACAGGCGATCTCTGGAAACACCATATATTTT. This codes for CASSLTGQAISGNTIYF. V gene TRBV5-1 combines with J gene TRBJ1-3; 8 nucleotides match TRBD1. The CDR3 covers 17 residues. CDR1 is SGHRS and CDR2 is YFSETQ in the germline V gene. Trimming cost V 1 base and J 0 bases; bases outside gene matches: 6.

This chain connects TRBV14 to TRBJ1-1, with 7 bases fitting TRBD1. The CDR3 contains 13 residues. In germline, CDR1 is SGHDN, CDR2 FVKESK. The V gene end was trimmed by 5 bases and the J gene end by 1 base; junction bases not matched to a gene: 1. The CDR3 coding sequence is TGTGCCAGCAGCAACAGGGGGAACACTGAAGCTTTCTTT. Translation: CASSNRGNTEAFF.

CDR3 DNA sequence: TGCGCCAGCAGCCTGGGACAGGGGGCCAAAAACATTCAGTACTTC. Amino acid sequence: CASSLGQGAKNIQYF. V and J are TRBV5-1 and TRBJ2-4, with 10 bases lining up with TRBD1. The V segment lost 4 bases and the J segment 1 base; nucleotides outside the gene matches: 2. Germline CDR1 is SGHRS and CDR2 is YFSETQ. CDR3 size: 15 residues.

The CDR3: CASLDNYEQYF. As DNA, the CDR3 is TGTGCCAGTCTGGACAACTACGAGCAGTACTTC. The V gene is TRBV2, the J gene TRBJ2-7, with a weak D call TRBD1 (5 bases). The CDR3 extends over 11 amino acids. V was shortened by 9 bases and J by 3 bases, with 9 bases between the two germline ends. Germline V gives CDR1 SNHLY, CDR2 FYNNEI.

The chain is built from TRBV5-1 and TRBJ1-2, with 9 bases identical to TRBD1. Unmatched junction bases numbered 12, after V lost 7 bases and J lost 5 bases. There are 15 residues in the CDR3. The germline V gene encodes CDR1 SGHRS and CDR2 YFSETQ. This CDR3 reads CASRTRDRDLYGYTF. The CDR3 nucleotides are TGCGCCAGCCGCACTCGGGACAGGGACCTGTATGGCTACACCTTC.

The chain carries TRBV19 and TRBJ1-5, with D perhaps TRBD1 (5 bases). There are 14 residues in the CDR3. Germline V gene data show CDR1 as LNHDA and CDR2 as SQIVND (reference sequence). Trimming removed 5 bases at V and 3 bases at J, with 11 bases between. The CDR3 region has the DNA TGTGCCAGTAGTCCTAGACAGCCCAATCAGCCCCAGCATTTT. Translating gives CASSPRQPNQPQHF. Complete variable domain (other parts from reference TRBV19 and TRBJ1-5): DGGITQSPKYLFRKEGQNVTLSCEQNLNHDAMYWYRQDPGQGLRLIYYSQIVNDFQKGDIAEGYSVSREKKESFPLTVTSAQKNPTAFYLCASSPRQPNQPQHFGDGTRLSIL.

The chain employs TRBV3-1 (or the pseudogene TRBV3-2) and TRBJ2-7, with 8 bases fitting TRBD2. The CDR3 extends over 13 amino acids. From germline, CDR1 is LGHDT and CDR2 YNNKEL (reference sequence). Trimming removed 4 bases from V and 7 bases from J; junction bases left unmatched: 6. In DNA, the CDR3 is TGTGCCAGCAGCCCCTTACTAGCGGAGGAGCAGTACTTC. Translated, it gives CASSPLLAEEQYF.

The rearrangement joins TRBV18 to TRBJ2-1, with 7 bases identical to TRBD2. The germline V gene has CDR1 KGHSH and CDR2 LQKENI. V was clipped by 2 bases and J by 6 bases; unmatched bases: 10. This CDR3 is built from 16 residues. CDR3 amino acids: CASSPFQALAVNEQFF. CDR3 DNA: TGTGCCAGCTCACCATTTCAGGCTCTAGCGGTCAATGAGCAGTTCTTC.

This clone has only one observation. This chain joins TRBV28 and TRBJ1-1; no definite D call. The germline V gene encodes CDR1 MDHEN and CDR2 SYDVKM. The CDR3 spans 12 residues. V lost 3 bases to trimming and J lost 7 bases, with 9 bases between them. The CDR3 DNA reads TGTGCCAGCAGTTTGGCGAGGCTTGAAGCTTTCTTT. Its translation: CASSLARLEAFF. Using reference TRBV28 and TRBJ1-1 for the parts outside the CDR3, the full variable domain is DVKVTQSSRYLVKRTGEKVFLECVQDMDHENMFWYRQDPGLGLRLIYFSYDVKMKEKGDIPEGYSVSREKKERFSLILESASTNQTSMYLCASSLARLEAFFGQGTRLTVV.

The chain couples TRBV28 to TRBJ1-2; D gene unclear. Trimming removed 7 bases from V and 0 bases from J, with 12 bases in between. This CDR3 is built from 14 residues. CDR1 is MDHEN, CDR2 SYDVKM, per germline. The CDR3 sequence: CASTLAGPNYGYTF. The DNA for the CDR3 is TGTGCCAGCACCTTAGCGGGTCCTAACTATGGCTACACCTTC.

The chain joins TRBV6-6 to TRBJ2-6; 9 bases fit TRBD1. Trimming at V came to 5 bases and at J to 1 base, leaving 12 bases not matched to a gene. CDR1 is MNHNY, CDR2 SVGAGI, per germline (reference sequence). This CDR3 contains 19 residues. Here the CDR3 DNA reads TGTGCCAGCAGTCGGACAGGGGTAAGCGTGTCTTCTGGGGCCAACGTCCTGACTTTC. Translated: CASSRTGVSVSSGANVLTF.

This chain uses TRBV4-2 with TRBJ1-4, with a weak D call TRBD1 (6 bases). Trimming stripped 0 bases from V and 4 bases from J, with 12 bases between. Germline V gene lookup returns CDR1 LGHNA and CDR2 YNFKEQ. The CDR3 runs to 16 residues. The CDR3 DNA follows: TGTGCCAGCAGCCAAGATGGACAGCTCTTTAATGAAAAACTGTTTTTT. Translation gives CASSQDGQLFNEKLFF.

The genes are TRBV19 and TRBJ2-2, with D possibly being TRBD1 (5 bases). Trimming removed 7 bases at V and 5 bases at J, with 20 bases between. CDR1 LNHDA and CDR2 SQIVND come from the germline V gene (reference sequence). This CDR3 is built from 16 residues. CDR3 sequence: CASTTMGRVGTGELFF. Written as DNA, the CDR3 is TGTGCCAGTACCACCATGGGCAGGGTAGGAACCGGGGAGCTGTTTTTT.

The chain couples TRBV18 to TRBJ1-1; no definite D call. Trimming removed 1 base from V and 8 bases from J, with 11 bases in between. Germline-derived CDR1 and CDR2 are KGHSH and LQKENI. The CDR3 has 13 residues. The CDR3 protein is CASSPHRGGEAFF. The CDR3 DNA reads TGTGCCAGCTCACCACACAGAGGAGGAGAAGCTTTCTTT. The complete variable domain, with remaining parts taken from reference TRBV18 and TRBJ1-1, reads NAGVMQNPRHLVRRRGQEARLRCSPMKGHSHVYWYRQLPEEGLKFMVYLQKENIIDESGMPKERFSAEFPKEGPSILRIQQVVRGDSAAYFCASSPHRGGEAFFGQGTRLTVV.

The gene calls are TRBV5-1 and TRBJ2-5; possible D gene TRBD1, 6 bases. Trimming cost V 0 bases and J 3 bases, with 12 bases left between them. The CDR3 runs 15 residues. CDR1 is SGHRS, CDR2 YFSETQ, per germline. The CDR3 region has the DNA TGCGCCAGCAGCTTGGCGGGCAGGGGAGAAGAGACCCAGTACTTC. This sequence encodes CASSLAGRGEETQYF.

V and J are TRBV19 and TRBJ2-1, with D perhaps matching TRBD1 (5 bases). CDR3 length equals 17 residues. With 7 bases removed from V and 1 base from J, the gap between germline ends came to 20 bases. Germline V gene lookup returns CDR1 LNHDA and CDR2 SQIVND (reference sequence). The CDR3 nucleotides read TGTGCCAGTACTCCCGGGTGGGGCGGCATATCCTACAATGAGCAGTTCTTC. Residues: CASTPGWGGISYNEQFF.

V usage is TRBV24-1 and J usage is TRBJ2-1; 9 nucleotides agree with TRBD1. This CDR3 region has 16 residues. J gave up 8 bases and V 0 bases, and 7 bases lay outside the gene matches. Germline CDR1 and CDR2: KGHDR and SFDVKD. The CDR3 loop is CATSDLGTGRDDEQFF. For the CDR3, the DNA is TGTGCCACCAGTGATTTGGGGACAGGGCGGGACGATGAGCAGTTCTTC.

The CDR3 DNA reads as TGTGCCAGCGGACAGGGTATGAGGGAGCAGTACTTC. Translated: CASGQGMREQYF. The rearrangement uses TRBV3-1 (or the pseudogene TRBV3-2) and TRBJ2-7; 8 bases are shared with TRBD1. The CDR3 length is 12 residues. The trim removed 8 bases at V and 7 bases at J, leaving 7 bases unmatched. Germline CDR1 reads LGHDT; CDR2 reads YNNKEL (reference sequence).

The DNA for the CDR3 is TGTGCCAGCAGCTTAGCCAGGCCCAATGAGCAGTTCTTC. Translated: CASSLARPNEQFF. The chain uses TRBV7-9 and TRBJ2-1; D not resolved. V was shortened by 0 bases and J by 6 bases, with 6 bases between the two germline ends. Germline assignment: CDR1 SEHNR and CDR2 FQNEAQ (reference sequence). This CDR3 has 13 residues.

Points on this clone: This specimen includes other DNA sequences encoding the same CDR3. The chain employs TRBV4-1 and TRBJ1-1; D unresolved. The V gene's germline CDR1 is MGHRA and CDR2 YSYEKL. The CDR3 runs to 13 residues. V dropped 0 bases and J dropped 3 bases, with 5 bases sitting between them. CDR3 bases: TGCGCCAGCAGCCAAGACCCGGACACTGAAGCTTTCTTT. Protein sequence: CASSQDPDTEAFF.

This clone was recorded only once. The chain has TRBV7-2 and TRBJ2-3, with 7 bases identical to TRBD2. Unmatched junction bases numbered 3, after V lost 4 bases and J lost 2 bases. The CDR3 runs to 14 residues. From germline, CDR1 is SGHTA and CDR2 FQGNSA. The CDR3 coding sequence is TGTGCCAGCAGCTCGGGACTAAACACAGATACGCAGTATTTT. Protein product: CASSSGLNTDTQYF.

The rearrangement uses TRBV7-2 and TRBJ1-4; 9 positions match TRBD1. Unmatched junction bases numbered 7, after V lost 1 base and J lost 7 bases. Germline loops: CDR1 SGHTA, CDR2 FQGNSA. The CDR3 length is 16 residues. The DNA of the CDR3 is TGTGCCAGCAGCTTAGGCTTTGGGACAGGGACTGAAAAACTGTTTTTT. It translates to CASSLGFGTGTEKLFF.

The chain recombines TRBV27 with TRBJ1-2; 9 bases fit TRBD1. Looked up from germline, CDR1 is MNHEY and CDR2 is SMNVEV (reference sequence). This CDR3 has 13 amino acids. Unmatched junction bases numbered 6, after V lost 5 bases and J lost 8 bases. In nucleotides, the CDR3 is TGTGCCAGCAGTCCGGGACAGGGATCCGGCTACACCTTC. Translating it yields CASSPGQGSGYTF.

The rearrangement uses TRBV27 and TRBJ2-7; 7 bases map to TRBD2. Germline-derived CDR1 and CDR2 are MNHEY and SMNVEV (reference sequence). The CDR3 runs to 14 residues. Trimming removed 5 bases from V and 5 bases from J; junction bases left unmatched: 9. The CDR3 nucleotides are TGTGCCAGCAGTCCCCATGGGAGGGACGACGAGCAGTACTTC. Protein sequence: CASSPHGRDDEQYF.

This clone is a singleton in its sample. The rearrangement uses TRBV3-1 (or the pseudogene TRBV3-2) and TRBJ2-3; D call uncertain. Germline V gene sequence: CDR1 LGHDT, CDR2 YNNKEL (reference sequence). V lost 3 bases to trimming and J lost 6 bases, with 10 bases between them. The CDR3 contains 13 residues. CDR3 in amino acids: CASSHPLSDTQYF. CDR3 nucleotide sequence: TGTGCCAGCAGCCACCCCCTTTCCGATACGCAGTATTTT.